The 26 T cell receptor beta chains in this list originate from one sample, sequenced in a study of T cell repertoires in cytomegalovirus infection. One entry per CDR3 protein, called by TCRdb with MiXCR from the reads. The repertoire includes approximately 500,000 distinct CDR3 sequences, 16% of them detected once, and roughly a quarter sits in the top ten. Sample: CD8+ T cells from PBMCs. The receptors here all came from a human donor in good health (CMV status not recorded). Some clones in this sample may be carry-over from other donors' samples.

The sample holds many counts of this clonotype. This chain joins TRBV6-5 and TRBJ1-2; 8 bases fit TRBD1. Germline trimming cut 2 bases from V and 3 bases from J; bases unmatched to any gene: 2. Germline V gene lookup returns CDR1 MNHEY and CDR2 SVGAGI. The CDR3 is 14 residues long. The chain's CDR3 is CASSYADRDYGYTF. The CDR3 DNA reads as TGTGCCAGCAGTTACGCGGACAGGGACTATGGCTACACCTTC.

The chain employs TRBV27 and TRBJ1-5; D perhaps matches TRBD1 (5 bases). Germline CDR1 and CDR2: MNHEY and SMNVEV (reference sequence). The V and J ends lost 2 bases and 6 bases respectively, with 11 bases between them. CDR3 length: 14 amino acids. In DNA, the CDR3 is TGTGCCAGCAGTTTAGGGGGAATGGGTCAGCCCCAGCATTTT. This gives the protein CASSLGGMGQPQHF.

This clonotype was observed a few times. The chain links TRBV11-1 to TRBJ1-3; D gene ambiguous. Germline CDR1 SGHAT, CDR2 FQDESV (reference sequence). This CDR3 spans 14 amino acids. V lost 5 bases and J lost 1, with 9 bases in between. The CDR3 loop is CASSRVGSGNTIYF. For the CDR3, the DNA is TGTGCCAGCAGCCGGGTAGGATCTGGAAACACCATATATTTT.

The V and J genes are TRBV5-1 and TRBJ2-3, with D tentatively TRBD2 (5 bases). CDR3 size: 16 residues. The germline V and J ends were trimmed by 0 bases and 2 bases, with 13 bases remaining between them. The V gene's germline CDR1 is SGHRS and CDR2 YFSETQ. The CDR3 sequence: CASSLARTRATDTQYF. CDR3 coding DNA: TGCGCCAGCAGCTTGGCCCGAACTAGGGCCACAGATACGCAGTATTTT.

The CDR3 DNA sequence: TGTGCCAGCAGTTTACTGGGACAGGGGGCAGGCGGGGAGCTGTTTTTT. It yields the protein CASSLLGQGAGGELFF. The chain employs TRBV27 and TRBJ2-2, with 12 bases identical to TRBD1. Trimming took 2 bases from V and 7 from J; bases not matched to a gene: 5. The CDR3 sequence is 16 residues long. CDR1 and CDR2 (germline): MNHEY, SMNVEV (reference sequence).

V and J are TRBV6-6 and TRBJ2-5, with 9 bases fitting TRBD2. The germline gives CDR1 MNHNY, CDR2 SVGAGI (reference sequence). The CDR3 contains 19 residues. J was trimmed by 5 bases and V by 2 bases; bases with no gene match: 18. The CDR3, as DNA: TGTGCCAGCAGTTACCCCCCGGAGGTAGCGGGGGCAATTGCGGAGACCCAGTACTTC. This gives the protein CASSYPPEVAGAIAETQYF.

In this sample, this clonotype turned up a few times. The rearrangement links TRBV7-6 to TRBJ1-4; TRBD1 agrees at 7 bases. Germline lookup yields CDR1 SGHVS and CDR2 FNYEAQ. CDR3 length equals 15 residues. The junction had 6 bases not matched to a gene; V was cut back by 1 base and J by 7 bases. CDR3 sequence reads: CASSLGGTAGEKLFF. Here the CDR3 DNA reads TGTGCCAGCAGCTTAGGAGGGACAGCAGGTGAAAAACTGTTTTTT.

This clonotype has at least ten counts. V and J are TRBV6-1 and TRBJ1-1; D is uncertain. Germline V gene data show CDR1 as MNHNS and CDR2 as SASEGT. This CDR3 has 12 amino acids. Trimming left V 8 bases short and J 2 bases short, with 9 bases between. CDR3 region: CASHLPNTEAFF. The CDR3 nucleotides are TGTGCCAGCCATCTTCCCAACACTGAAGCTTTCTTT.

This clonotype was detected a few times. CDR3 amino acids: CASSLRLRGPPGNTIYF. Written as DNA, the CDR3 is TGTGCCAGCAGTTTACGCCTACGGGGGCCGCCTGGAAACACCATATATTTT. The chain employs TRBV28 and TRBJ1-3; a possible D gene is TRBD1 (6 bases). With 2 bases removed from V and 2 bases from J, the gap between germline ends came to 16 bases. The CDR3 runs 17 residues. Germline V CDR1 and CDR2: MDHEN, SYDVKM.

Points on this clonotype: Because it lacks the conserved phenylalanine or tryptophan at the end, this CDR3 is likely a read error. The V call is TRBV11-2, the J call TRBJ2-1; 11 bases match TRBD2. The CDR3 has 18 residues. Germline-derived CDR1 and CDR2 are SGHAT and FQNNGV. The CDR3 DNA follows: TGTGCAAGCAGCTTGATGAGGACTAGCGGGTCCCTCCAGGATGAGCAGTTCTTA. Translating gives CASSLMRTSGSLQDEQFL.

The chain links TRBV4-1 to TRBJ1-3; D perhaps matches TRBD1 (5 bases). This CDR3 spans 16 amino acids. The germline V and J ends were trimmed by 5 bases and 3 bases, with 17 bases remaining between them. Germline assignment: CDR1 MGHRA and CDR2 YSYEKL. The CDR3 spells CASSFKSEGLGNTIYF. CDR3 in DNA: TGCGCCAGCAGCTTTAAATCAGAGGGGCTTGGAAACACCATATATTTT.

In this sample, this clonotype turned up many times. The chain uses TRBV7-9 and TRBJ2-5; unclear D gene. The CDR3 extends over 11 amino acids. V lost 1 base and J 9 bases, leaving 6 bases between the germline ends. From germline, CDR1 is SEHNR and CDR2 FQNEAQ (reference sequence). CDR3 nucleotides: TGTGCCAGCAGCTTAGGACGGGCCCAGTACTTC. It encodes CASSLGRAQYF.

This clonotype was counted only a few times. The rearrangement links TRBV30 to TRBJ1-1; TRBD1 matches at 12 bases. V trimming: 5 bases; J trimming: 11 bases; junction bases outside the gene matches: 6. Germline V gene sequence: CDR1 GTSNPN, CDR2 SVGIG (reference sequence). The CDR3 totals 12 residues. The chain's CDR3 is CAWDRDRGQAFF. The CDR3 DNA is TGTGCCTGGGACCGGGACAGGGGGCAGGCTTTCTTT.

This clonotype was observed at least ten times. This chain links TRBV5-6 with TRBJ2-1; D unresolved. There are 12 residues in the CDR3. Per germline, CDR1 SGHDT and CDR2 YYEEEE. The ends were cut back, 2 bases at V and 4 bases at J, with 4 bases in the middle. As DNA, the CDR3 is TGTGCCAGCAGCTTAGAGTACAATGAGCAGTTCTTC. This translates into CASSLEYNEQFF.

This clonotype was found a few times. The chain couples TRBV19 to TRBJ2-2; a weak D match, TRBD2 (6 bases). The CDR3 spans 14 residues. Trimming took 3 bases from V and 6 from J, leaving 11 bases between them. Germline V CDR1 and CDR2: LNHDA, SQIVND (reference sequence). The CDR3 loop reads CASSIGGSSGELFF. The CDR3 DNA sequence: TGTGCCAGTAGTATTGGAGGGTCCTCCGGGGAGCTGTTTTTT.

This clonotype was seen at least ten times. The CDR3 nucleotides are TGTGCCAGCAGTGAACGGGTCAGAGACTATGGCTACACCTTC. It translates to CASSERVRDYGYTF. This chain links TRBV6-1 with TRBJ1-2; no reliable D call. This CDR3 has 14 amino acids. Per germline, CDR1 MNHNS and CDR2 SASEGT. Between the trimmed V and J ends, which lost 2 bases and 3 bases, there was a span of 10 bases.

The chain has TRBV9 and TRBJ2-1; D is perhaps TRBD2 (5 bases). The CDR3 runs to 11 residues. In germline, CDR1 is SGDLS, CDR2 YYNGEE. Trimming took 3 bases from V and 10 from J, leaving 8 bases between them. The CDR3 bases are TGTGCCAGCAGCGCAGCGGACGAGCAGTTCTTC. Residues: CASSAADEQFF.

This sequence joins TRBV29-1 and TRBJ2-1; maybe TRBD2 (6 bases). The CDR3 runs to 16 residues. V was trimmed by 0 bases and J by 0 bases, leaving 12 bases between them. Germline CDR1 and CDR2: SQVTM and ANQGSEA. CDR3 sequence reads: CSVEDPGAGSYNEQFF. The CDR3 DNA reads as TGCAGCGTTGAAGACCCCGGAGCGGGCTCCTACAATGAGCAGTTCTTC.

Details on this clonotype: The conserved closing phenylalanine or tryptophan is absent in this CDR3, likely reflecting a read error. CDR3 bases: TGTGCCAGCAGTCCCTCCCAAGGGTTGAACACTGAAGCTTTCCTT. This translates into CASSPSQGLNTEAFL. The V gene is TRBV28, the J gene TRBJ1-1; D not resolved. The length of the CDR3 is 15 residues. Looked up from germline, CDR1 is MDHEN and CDR2 is SYDVKM. V dropped 5 bases and J dropped 0 bases, with 13 bases sitting between them.

This clonotype was seen many times. V and J are TRBV27 and TRBJ2-7; possibly TRBD2 for D (7 bases). Germline assignment: CDR1 MNHEY and CDR2 SMNVEV (reference sequence). This CDR3 is built from 17 residues. Deletions cut 1 base from V and 5 bases from J, with 21 bases between. CDR3 nucleotide sequence: TGTGCCAGCAGTTTATGGGGGGCTAGCGGCTCCCCCCACGAGCAGTACTTC. Translating it yields CASSLWGASGSPHEQYF.

As to this clonotype: A much larger clone differs by one base, so this may be a read error. Given the absence of the conserved phenylalanine or tryptophan at the CDR3 end, a read error is likely. J is TRBJ1-2 and V is TRBV4-2; no firm D call. In germline, CDR1 is LGHNA, CDR2 YNFKEQ. Trimming took off 0 bases at V and 0 bases at J, with 8 bases between the two ends. The CDR3 runs to 15 residues. This CDR3 reads CASSQDPVANYGYTL. In DNA, the CDR3 is TGTGCCAGCAGCCAAGACCCGGTAGCTAACTATGGCTACACCCTC.

This clonotype was counted many times. The rearrangement links TRBV7-6 to TRBJ2-2; a possible D gene is TRBD1 (5 bases). Between the trimmed V and J ends, which lost 1 base and 7 bases, there was a span of 10 bases. CDR1 is SGHVS, CDR2 FNYEAQ, per germline. The CDR3 spans 14 residues. The CDR3 reads CASSLGQGVGELFF. CDR3 nucleotides: TGTGCCAGCAGCTTAGGGCAGGGCGTCGGGGAGCTGTTTTTT.

This clonotype was recorded a few times. This chain connects TRBV6-1 to TRBJ1-5; 10 bases line up with TRBD1. Trimming at V came to 4 bases and at J to 2 bases, leaving 2 bases not matched to a gene. The germline CDR1 and CDR2 sequences are MNHNS and SASEGT. CDR3 length: 15 residues. CDR3 amino acids: CASSGDRGRNQPQHF. The CDR3 coding sequence is TGTGCCAGCAGTGGGGACAGGGGACGCAATCAGCCCCAGCATTTT.

Ten or more counts support this clonotype. V gene TRBV12-3 or TRBV12-4 combines with J gene TRBJ1-4, with D maybe TRBD1 (5 bases). The CDR3 sequence is 16 residues long. Trimming pared 4 bases from V and 0 bases from J, leaving 12 bases between. The CDR3 nucleotides read TGTGCCAGCAGTTCCAGGCGGGGCCCAACTAATGAAAAACTGTTTTTT. Translation gives CASSSRRGPTNEKLFF.

As regards this clonotype: Germline and junction disagree at one end, which may indicate a read error. The chain combines TRBV11-1 with TRBJ2-3; 11 bases match TRBD2. The length of the CDR3 is 18 residues. The V gene's germline CDR1 is SGHAT and CDR2 FQDESV (reference sequence). CDR3 region: CASSITSGGRLSTDTRYF. The CDR3 nucleotides read TGTGCCAGCAGCATTACTAGCGGGGGCCGCTTGAGCACAGATACGCGGTATTTT.

This clonotype was recorded a few times. The V and J genes are TRBV9 and TRBJ1-2, with D unclear. This CDR3 comprises 15 residues. CDR1 and CDR2 from the germline V gene are SGDLS and YYNGEE. The V gene lost 0 bases and the J gene lost 2 bases, with 11 bases spanning the gap. This CDR3 reads CASSVVSQANYGYTF. CDR3 DNA sequence: TGTGCCAGCAGCGTAGTGTCCCAGGCGAACTATGGCTACACCTTC.